These 19 T cell receptor beta chains were all obtained from the same sample, sequenced in a study of control samples from healthy donors and cancer patients. TCRdb's table, derived via immunoSEQ multiplex PCR, lists solely in-frame clones and lacks some. In the table there are 85,000 to 95,000 clones, about 85% of which are singletons. The sequencing input was blood. The receptors come from a woman in her seventies in good health.

The V gene is TRBV4-3, the J gene TRBJ1-6; the match to TRBD1 covers 9 bases. V trimming: 4 bases; J trimming: 7 bases; junction bases outside the gene matches: 8. The CDR3 contains 16 residues. The germline V gene encodes CDR1 LGHNA and CDR2 YSLEER. The DNA for the CDR3 is TGCGCCAGCAGCCGATCGGGACAGGGCTTCAATTCACCCCTCCACTTT. This encodes CASSRSGQGFNSPLHF.

V is TRBV7-2 and J is TRBJ2-3, with 13 positions matching TRBD2. The CDR3 loop spans 15 amino acids. Germline values: CDR1 SGHTA, CDR2 FQGNSA. The V gene end was trimmed by 5 bases and the J gene end by 8 bases; junction bases not matched to a gene: 7. DNA for the CDR3: TGTGCCAGCAGCGACCCGAGACTAGCGGGGGGTACGCAGTATTTT. Translating it yields CASSDPRLAGGTQYF.

V usage is TRBV30 and J usage is TRBJ2-7; perhaps D is TRBD1 or TRBD2 (5 bases each). Between the trimmed V and J ends, which lost 3 bases and 2 bases, there was a span of 14 bases. Germline assignment: CDR1 GTSNPN and CDR2 SVGIG (reference sequence). This CDR3 spans 14 amino acids. CDR3 sequence: CAWREAGITYEQYF. The CDR3 coding sequence is TGTGCCTGGAGGGAGGCAGGGATCACCTACGAGCAGTACTTC.

This chain joins TRBV7-8 and TRBJ1-1; 7 positions match TRBD1. The CDR3 is made up of 15 amino acids. Germline V CDR1 and CDR2: SGHVS, FQNEAQ. V was clipped by 1 base and J by 2 bases; unmatched bases: 4. This CDR3 reads CASSLDGTDNTEAFF. CDR3 bases: TGTGCCAGCAGCTTAGATGGGACAGACAACACTGAAGCTTTCTTT. Variable domain in full (rest from reference TRBV7-8 and TRBJ1-1): GAGVSQSPRYKVAKRGQDVALRCDPISGHVSLFWYQQALGQGPEFLTYFQNEAQLDKSGLPSDRFFAERPEGSVSTLKIQRTQQEDSAVYLCASSLDGTDNTEAFFGQGTRLTVV.

V usage is TRBV3-1 (or the pseudogene TRBV3-2) and J usage is TRBJ1-1, with a weak D call TRBD1 (5 bases). The CDR3 consists of 15 residues. Trimming took 8 bases from V and 1 from J, leaving 17 bases between them. CDR1 is LGHDT and CDR2 is YNNKEL in the germline V gene (reference sequence). CDR3 nucleotide sequence: TGTGCCAGCGGAGGTCAGGGACTCCCGAACACTGAAGCTTTCTTT. Protein sequence: CASGGQGLPNTEAFF.

For the CDR3, the DNA is TGCAGCGTTGTACAGGGCCCTTCCTACGAGCAGTACTTC. Its translation: CSVVQGPSYEQYF. The V and J genes are TRBV29-1 and TRBJ2-7, with a possible D match to TRBD1 (6 bases). V was clipped by 4 bases and J by 1 base, with 11 bases between them. The CDR3 spans 13 residues. Germline CDR1 is SQVTM and CDR2 is ANQGSEA.

The chain uses TRBV14 and TRBJ1-1, with 11 bases aligning to TRBD1. The germline gives CDR1 SGHDN, CDR2 FVKESK. J was trimmed by 5 bases and V by 4 bases; bases with no gene match: 9. There are 16 residues in the CDR3. The CDR3 protein is CASSPSTRDRGTEAFF. The CDR3 DNA sequence: TGTGCCAGCAGCCCCTCAACCCGGGACAGGGGGACTGAAGCTTTCTTT. The variable domain in full, completed from reference TRBV14 and TRBJ1-1, reads EAGVTQFPSHSVIEKGQTVTLRCDPISGHDNLYWYRRVMGKEIKFLLHFVKESKQDESGMPNNRFLAERTGGTYSTLKVQPAELEDSGVYFCASSPSTRDRGTEAFFGQGTRLTVV.

The V and J genes are TRBV5-1 and TRBJ2-2; the D is unclear. V was clipped by 0 bases and J by 7 bases, with 10 bases between them. The CDR3 spans 14 residues. Germline assignment: CDR1 SGHRS and CDR2 YFSETQ. The CDR3 DNA is TGCGCCAGCAGCTTGGAACTTTCCTACGGGGAGCTGTTTTTT. This sequence encodes CASSLELSYGELFF.

This chain uses TRBV19 with TRBJ1-3; D ambiguous. The germline V gene encodes CDR1 LNHDA and CDR2 SQIVND (reference sequence). The CDR3 runs to 15 residues. V lost 3 bases, J lost 0 bases, and 9 bases lay in between. The DNA for the CDR3 is TGTGCCAGTAGTATCTCCGGGAGCTCTGGAAACACCATATATTTT. Its protein product is CASSISGSSGNTIYF. Filled out from reference TRBV19 and TRBJ1-3, the complete variable domain reads DGGITQSPKYLFRKEGQNVTLSCEQNLNHDAMYWYRQDPGQGLRLIYYSQIVNDFQKGDIAEGYSVSREKKESFPLTVTSAQKNPTAFYLCASSISGSSGNTIYFGEGSWLTVV.

This sequence joins TRBV2 and TRBJ1-1; tentatively, D is TRBD1 (6 bases). V lost 4 bases and J 10 bases, leaving 16 bases between the germline ends. The CDR3 runs to 13 residues. Germline V gene sequence: CDR1 SNHLY, CDR2 FYNNEI. Here the CDR3 reads CASSAENEGGAFF. The DNA of the CDR3 is TGTGCCAGCAGTGCCGAAAACGAGGGGGGAGCTTTCTTT.

This clone has more than one count but fewer than ten. The chain employs TRBV4-1 and TRBJ1-3; the D is unclear. Germline loops: CDR1 MGHRA, CDR2 YSYEKL. This CDR3 has 15 residues. The V end was cut by 2 bases, the J end by 0 bases, with 8 bases between. Written as DNA, the CDR3 is TGCGCCAGCAGCCAAAGACCCACCTCTGGAAACACCATATATTTT. Encoded protein: CASSQRPTSGNTIYF.

The rearrangement joins TRBV2 to TRBJ1-1; D not certain. V gave up 2 bases and J gave up 6 bases, with 4 bases separating them. Looked up from germline, CDR1 is SNHLY and CDR2 is FYNNEI. The CDR3 consists of 11 residues. In nucleotides, the CDR3 is TGTGCCAGCAGTGAATGGCCTGAAGCTTTCTTT. This sequence encodes CASSEWPEAFF.

This chain connects TRBV5-5 to TRBJ2-1; TRBD2 aligns across 10 bases. The CDR3 length is 16 residues. The V and J ends lost 4 bases and 8 bases, in that order; junction bases with no gene match: 12. Germline V gene sequence: CDR1 SGHKS, CDR2 YYEKEE (reference sequence). The CDR3 here is CASSPDPSGSRDEQFF. DNA for the CDR3: TGTGCCAGCAGCCCCGACCCTAGCGGGAGTCGGGATGAGCAGTTCTTC. The full variable domain, completed using reference TRBV5-5 and TRBJ2-1, is DAGVTQSPTHLIKTRGQQVTLRCSPISGHKSVSWYQQVLGQGPQFIFQYYEKEERGRGNFPDRFSARQFPNYSSELNVNALLLGDSALYLCASSPDPSGSRDEQFFGPGTRLTVL.

The chain is built from TRBV5-1 and TRBJ2-3; 9 bases map to TRBD1. J was trimmed by 6 bases and V by 4 bases; bases with no gene match: 9. Germline V lookup: CDR1 SGHRS, CDR2 YFSETQ. This CDR3 region has 15 residues. The CDR3 DNA reads TGCGCCAGCAGCATCACCGGGACAGGGACCGATACGCAGTATTTT. This translates into CASSITGTGTDTQYF.

The rearrangement links TRBV27 to TRBJ1-5, with D unclear. The CDR3 spans 16 residues. With 6 bases removed from V and 7 bases from J, the gap between germline ends came to 22 bases. CDR1 MNHEY and CDR2 SMNVEV come from the germline V gene (reference sequence). CDR3 DNA: TGTGCCAGCAGCCAAGCAAGGGTCGGGTTCGGCCAGCCCCAGCATTTT. Amino acid sequence: CASSQARVGFGQPQHF.

This chain uses TRBV5-8 with TRBJ2-7; TRBD1 agrees at 7 bases. CDR3 size: 12 residues. CDR1 SGHTS and CDR2 YDEGEE come from the germline V gene. The V gene end was trimmed by 4 bases and the J gene end by 7 bases; junction bases not matched to a gene: 5. The DNA for the CDR3 is TGTGCCAGCAGCCGCGCCAGGGGGGAGCAGTACTTC. This translates into CASSRARGEQYF.

V and J are TRBV4-1 and TRBJ2-7; 7 bases match TRBD2. Germline lookup yields CDR1 MGHRA and CDR2 YSYEKL. This CDR3 is 16 amino acids long. V shed 1 base, J shed 6 bases, and the junction held 12 bases outside the gene matches. The CDR3 DNA sequence: TGCGCCAGCAGCCAAGTGGGGGGAGGGGTTGGAAGCGAGCAGTACTTC. It is translated as CASSQVGGGVGSEQYF.

The chain links TRBV28 to TRBJ1-2, with D maybe TRBD1 (6 bases). The germline CDR1 and CDR2 sequences are MDHEN and SYDVKM. The V end was cut by 9 bases, the J end by 4 bases, with 18 bases between. This CDR3 comprises 14 residues. The CDR3 region is CASLPRDKPYGYTF. CDR3 DNA sequence: TGTGCCAGTTTACCCCGGGACAAACCCTATGGCTACACCTTC.

The V call is TRBV7-8, the J call TRBJ1-2, with 7 bases fitting TRBD1. After removal of 4 bases from V and 5 bases from J, the junction contained 1 base not matched to a gene. The CDR3 covers 12 residues. Germline V gives CDR1 SGHVS, CDR2 FQNEAQ. Written as DNA, the CDR3 is TGTGCCAGCAGCTCGGGACAGTATGGCTACACCTTC. Translation gives CASSSGQYGYTF.